This T cell receptor (beta chain) was sequenced in a study of neurological immune-mediated disorders. This clonotype was found many times. Trimming stripped 2 bases from V and 8 bases from J, with 12 bases between. CDR3 length: 14 amino acids. Germline V gives CDR1 ENHRY, CDR2 SYGVKD. The method for making cDNA was 5'RACE, and it used 10-nucleotide random UMIs. TCRdb redid the calling of the 5' RACE reads with MiXCR, one entry per CDR3 protein. The sample yields 50,000 to 60,000 distinct CDR3 sequences, over 3.5% seen once. The sorted libraries took 1 million CD4+ or CD8+ T cells. The V and J genes are TRBV10-3 and TRBJ1-4; TRBD1 is a possible D gene (5 bases). The material sequenced was CD4+ T cells from blood. The TCR originated in a woman between 35 and 50 years old with multiple sclerosis. The CDR3 DNA reads TGTGCCATCAGTGAGAATGACCGGGGGGAAAAACTGTTTTTT. Residues: CAISENDRGEKLFF.